Listed below are T cell receptor beta chains from one sample, sequenced in a study of T cells in Graves' hyperthyroidism and ophthalmopathy. TCRdb processed the multiplex PCR reads anew with MiXCR; each CDR3 protein has one entry. Of about 350,000 distinct CDR3 sequences in the sample, roughly 17% were seen once. Sequenced: blood. These receptors originate from a woman between 25 and 40 years old with Graves' hyperthyroidism that later progressed to Graves' ophthalmopathy. Each CDR3 is given with its conserved first and last residue. The D gene is left open where the match is weak. The listing skips clone size in some rows; elsewhere it reads once, few, many or a size class.

TRBJ1-1	NA	NA	TRBV29-1	CSVGRGAEAFF	TGCAGCGTTGGACGGGGGGCTGAAGCTTTCTTT
TRBJ1-2	NA	many	TRBV28	CASSLGELGYTF	TGTGCCAGCAGTTTAGGGGAGCTTGGCTACACCTTC
TRBJ2-3	NA	many	TRBV2	CATTLFGWDSTDTQYF	TGTGCCACTACGCTTTTTGGATGGGACAGCACAGATACGCAGTATTTT
TRBJ2-7	NA	many	TRBV5-5	CASSFKGTVYEQYF	TGTGCCAGCAGCTTTAAAGGGACCGTCTACGAGCAGTACTTC
TRBJ2-1	NA	many	TRBV6-1	CASSEEGAYNEQFF	TGTGCCAGCAGTGAAGAAGGGGCGTACAATGAGCAGTTCTTC
TRBJ2-3	TRBD2	many	TRBV28	CASSLGGKGTDTQYF	TGTGCCAGCAGTTTGGGGGGGAAGGGCACAGATACGCAGTATTTT
TRBJ2-1	NA	many	TRBV6-1	CASSDREVGNNEQFF	TGTGCCAGCAGCGACAGGGAGGTTGGCAACAATGAGCAGTTCTTC
TRBJ2-1	NA	many	TRBV11-2	CASSTTENNEQFF	TGTGCCAGCAGCACTACGGAAAACAATGAGCAGTTCTTC
TRBJ2-7	TRBD2	NA	TRBV10-3	CAISPGTSGVYEQYF	TGTGCCATCAGTCCCGGGACTAGCGGAGTTTACGAGCAGTACTTC
TRBJ2-2	TRBD2	many	TRBV12-3/TRBV12-4	CASRRLAITGELFF	TGTGCCAGCAGACGACTAGCGATCACCGGGGAGCTGTTTTTT
TRBJ2-1	NA	few	TRBV24-1	CATSDLSSYNEQFF	TGTGCCACCAGTGATTTGAGCTCGTACAATGAGCAGTTCTTC
TRBJ1-1	NA	NA	TRBV12-3/TRBV12-4	CASRYPWGTDTEAFF	TGTGCCAGCAGATACCCGTGGGGGACCGATACTGAAGCTTTCTTT
TRBJ1-4	NA	NA	TRBV19	CASSMPFGVYLRTNEKLFF	TGTGCCAGTAGTATGCCCTTCGGGGTCTACTTAAGGACTAATGAAAAACTGTTTTTT
TRBJ2-2	TRBD2	NA	TRBV20-1	CSARKAGVGVGELFF	TGCAGTGCAAGGAAAGCGGGAGTCGGGGTCGGGGAGCTGTTTTTT
TRBJ2-7	TRBD2	NA	TRBV12-3/TRBV12-4	CASRTSGALSYEQYF	TGTGCCAGCAGGACTAGCGGAGCTCTCTCCTACGAGCAGTACTTC
TRBJ2-5	TRBD1	medium-sized	TRBV11-1	CASSFLQGSQETQYF	TGTGCCAGCAGCTTCTTACAGGGGTCGCAAGAGACCCAGTACTTC
TRBJ1-6	TRBD1	NA	TRBV6-2/TRBV6-3	CASGQGAGGYSPLHF	TGTGCCAGCGGACAGGGGGCCGGGGGATATTCACCCCTCCACTTT
TRBJ2-3	TRBD2	NA	TRBV7-3	CASSLRREKGHTQYF	TGTGCCAGCAGCTTACGGCGGGAGAAAGGACATACGCAGTATTTT
TRBJ1-2	TRBD1	few	TRBV19	CASNPVSGTGVGYTF	TGTGCCAGTAACCCCGTGTCGGGGACAGGGGTCGGCTACACCTTC
TRBJ2-2	NA	many	TRBV28	CATRTAFTGELFF	TGTGCCACCAGGACAGCCTTCACCGGGGAGCTGTTTTTT
TRBJ1-5	NA	few	TRBV6-1	CASSVGSGPIQPQHF	TGTGCCAGCAGTGTGGGGTCCGGGCCGATCCAGCCCCAGCATTTT
TRBJ1-2	TRBD1	many	TRBV6-1	CASSQTGGYYGYTF	TGTGCCAGCAGCCAGACAGGGGGCTACTATGGCTACACCTTC
TRBJ1-1	NA	many	TRBV7-9	CASSLFSANTEAFF	TGTGCCAGCAGCTTATTCTCTGCGAACACTGAAGCTTTCTTT
TRBJ1-2	NA	NA	TRBV18	CASSPPLRLRGYTF	TGTGCCAGCTCACCACCGCTGAGGCTGCGTGGCTACACCTTC
TRBJ2-7	NA	many	TRBV24-1	CATSEGGDEQYF	TGTGCCACCAGTGAAGGAGGGGACGAGCAGTACTTC
TRBJ1-2	NA	NA	TRBV11-1	CASSQPMQGTNRYGYTF	TGTGCCAGCAGCCAACCAATGCAGGGTACCAACCGCTATGGCTACACCTTC
TRBJ2-7	TRBD2	many	TRBV6-5	CASSYLFKLAGGRSSYEQYF	TGTGCCAGCAGTTACTTGTTTAAACTAGCGGGGGGGCGTAGCTCCTACGAGCAGTACTTC
TRBJ2-2	TRBD2	few	TRBV30	CAWTSGSWGGELFF	TGTGCCTGGACTAGCGGGAGTTGGGGCGGGGAGCTGTTTTTT
TRBJ2-1	NA	NA	TRBV10-3	CAISPSYNEQFF	TGTGCCATCAGTCCCTCCTACAATGAGCAGTTCTTC
TRBJ1-2	TRBD1	many	TRBV20-1	CSARITGGDGYTF	TGCAGTGCTAGGATTACAGGGGGCGACGGCTACACCTTC
TRBJ1-5	NA	many	TRBV24-1	CATSDWDNNQPQHF	TGTGCCACCAGTGATTGGGACAACAATCAGCCCCAGCATTTT
TRBJ1-5	NA	NA	TRBV7-9	CASSLSGKQHF	TGTGCCAGCAGCCTTTCCGGGAAACAGCATTTT
TRBJ2-1	TRBD2	many	TRBV24-1	CATSDLYSGSANEQFF	TGTGCCACCAGTGATTTATACAGCGGGAGTGCCAATGAGCAGTTCTTC
TRBJ2-1	NA	few	TRBV4-1	CASSQVSGIYNEQFF	TGCGCCAGCAGCCAAGTCAGCGGAATCTACAATGAGCAGTTCTTC
TRBJ2-1	NA	few	TRBV29-1	CSVEDPGSSYNEQFF	TGCAGCGTTGAAGATCCGGGGAGCTCCTACAATGAGCAGTTCTTC
TRBJ2-2	TRBD2	few	TRBV4-2	CASSQVWREGNTGELFF	TGTGCCAGCAGCCAAGTTTGGCGGGAGGGAAACACCGGGGAGCTGTTTTTT
TRBJ1-2	NA	NA	TRBV10-2	CASSGDPGGRGYTF	TGCGCCAGCAGTGGGGACCCCGGAGGTAGGGGCTACACCTTC
TRBJ1-1	TRBD1	NA	TRBV3-1	CASSRITGTDNTEAFF	TGTGCCAGCAGCCGCATAACCGGGACAGACAACACTGAAGCTTTCTTT
TRBJ2-5	NA	few	TRBV11-2	CASSLVRRVETQYF	TGTGCCAGCAGCTTAGTCCGCAGGGTAGAGACCCAGTACTTC
TRBJ2-3	TRBD2	many	TRBV29-1	CSVVGASGRDSTDTQYF	TGCAGCGTTGTGGGGGCTAGCGGGAGGGACAGCACAGATACGCAGTATTTT
TRBJ1-1	TRBD1	NA	TRBV6-1	CAISQGAGTEAFF	TGTGCCATCTCGCAGGGGGCGGGCACTGAAGCTTTCTTT